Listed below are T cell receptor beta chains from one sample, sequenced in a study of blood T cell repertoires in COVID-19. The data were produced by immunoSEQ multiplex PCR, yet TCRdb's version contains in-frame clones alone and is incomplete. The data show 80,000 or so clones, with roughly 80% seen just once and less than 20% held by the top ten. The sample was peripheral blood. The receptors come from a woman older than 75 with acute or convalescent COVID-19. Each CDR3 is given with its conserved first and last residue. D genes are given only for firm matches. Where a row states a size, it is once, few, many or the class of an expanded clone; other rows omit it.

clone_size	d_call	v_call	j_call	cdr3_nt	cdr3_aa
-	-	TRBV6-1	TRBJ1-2	TGTGCCAGCAGTGACCTTGGTGCCAGGGTTTCGGGCTACACCTTC	CASSDLGARVSGYTF
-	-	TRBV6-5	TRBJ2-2	TGTGCCAGCAGTTACTCTGACACCTACACCGGGGAGCTGTTTTTT	CASSYSDTYTGELFF
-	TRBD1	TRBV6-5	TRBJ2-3	TGTGCCAGCTGTAGAGGACAGGGACGTTGGGATACGCAGTATTTT	CASCRGQGRWDTQYF
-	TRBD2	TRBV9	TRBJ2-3	TGTGCCAGCAGCGCTAGCGGGATCACAGATACGCAGTATTTT	CASSASGITDTQYF
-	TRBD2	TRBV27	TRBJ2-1	TGTGCCAGCAGACTACTAGCGGGGGGTTACAATGAGCAGTTCTTC	CASRLLAGGYNEQFF
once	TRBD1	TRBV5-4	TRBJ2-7	TGTGCCAGCAGCTTGGAGGGGGCGAGGGGGGAGCAGTACTTC	CASSLEGARGEQYF
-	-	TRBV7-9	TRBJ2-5	TGTGCCAGCAGCCGAGAGGTGGCCCAGTACTTC	CASSREVAQYF
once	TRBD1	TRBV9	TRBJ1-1	TGTGCCAGCAGCGACCAGACAGGGTTGAACACTGAAGCTTTCTTT	CASSDQTGLNTEAFF
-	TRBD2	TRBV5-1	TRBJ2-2	TGCGCCAGCAGCAATCCACCGGGACTAGCGGGGGCCCACACCGGGGAGCTGTTTTTT	CASSNPPGLAGAHTGELFF
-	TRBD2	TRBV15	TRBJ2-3	TGTGCCACCAGCAGAGGTCGGGGGGGATTCACAGATACGCAGTATTTT	CATSRGRGGFTDTQYF
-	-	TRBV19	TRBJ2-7	TGTGCCAGTAGCCGGACAGTCGGGCAGTACTTC	CASSRTVGQYF
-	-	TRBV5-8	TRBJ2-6	TGTGCCAGCAACCTGGGAGGTCAGAGGGGAGCCAACGTCCTGACTTTC	CASNLGGQRGANVLTF
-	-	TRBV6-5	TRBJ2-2	TGTGCCAGCACTACCCTCCGGGAGCTGTTTTTT	CASTTLRELFF
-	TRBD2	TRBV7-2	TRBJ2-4	TGTGCCAGCAGCCCTGCTGGGACTAGCGGTTACATTCAGTACTTC	CASSPAGTSGYIQYF
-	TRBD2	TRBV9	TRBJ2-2	TGTGCCAGCAGCACCGCCGGAACTAGCGTGGACACCGGGGAGCTGTTTTTT	CASSTAGTSVDTGELFF
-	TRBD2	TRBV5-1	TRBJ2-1	TGCGCCAGCAGCTTGGCGGGGGGGCGAGGGGAGCAGTTCTTC	CASSLAGGRGEQFF
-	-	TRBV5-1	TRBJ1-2	TGCGCCAGCAGCTTGGTGACAGTGGGCTCATATGGCTACACCTTC	CASSLVTVGSYGYTF
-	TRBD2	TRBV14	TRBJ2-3	TGTGCCAGCAGCCGACTAGCGGGGAGCACAGATACGCAGTATTTT	CASSRLAGSTDTQYF
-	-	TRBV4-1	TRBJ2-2	TGCGCCAGCAGCCAAGGATGGGACTTCGCGAACACCGGGGAGCTGTTTTTT	CASSQGWDFANTGELFF
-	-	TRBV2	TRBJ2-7	TGTGCCAGTGCACCTGTCGGCGAGCAGTACTTC	CASAPVGEQYF
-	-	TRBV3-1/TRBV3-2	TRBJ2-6	TGTGCCAGCAGCAACGACCCAGGCTCTGGGGCCAACGTCCTGACTTTC	CASSNDPGSGANVLTF
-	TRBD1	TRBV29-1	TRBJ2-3	TGCAGCGTTCCCCCCGGGACAGGGGTAGTCACAGATACGCAGTATTTT	CSVPPGTGVVTDTQYF
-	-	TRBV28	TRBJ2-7	TGTGCCAGCAGTTCGGGGGAGTCCTACGAGCAGTACTTC	CASSSGESYEQYF
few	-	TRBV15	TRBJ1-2	TGTGCCACCAGCACCCCGGGGGGACACCCCGAAGCTAACTATGGCTACACCTTC	CATSTPGGHPEANYGYTF
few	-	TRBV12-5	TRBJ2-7	TGTGCTAGTGGTTTAGATGAGGGCGGCGAGCAGTACTTC	CASGLDEGGEQYF
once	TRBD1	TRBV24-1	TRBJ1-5	TGTGCCACCAGTGACCAGGGACAGGGCAATCAGCCCCAGCATTTT	CATSDQGQGNQPQHF
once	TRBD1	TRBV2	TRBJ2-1	TGTGCCAGCAGGGGGGAGAGGACAGGCAATGAGCAGTTCTTC	CASRGERTGNEQFF
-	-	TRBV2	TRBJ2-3	TGTGCCAGCAGTAAAGAGGGGGGGTTAGCAGATACGCAGTATTTT	CASSKEGGLADTQYF
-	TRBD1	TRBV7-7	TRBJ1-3	TGTGCTAGCAGCTCAGGACAGGGGGGAGGAAACACCATATATTTT	CASSSGQGGGNTIYF
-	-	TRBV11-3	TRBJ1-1	TGTGCCAGCAGCTTTGAAACAGGGCTCACTGAAGCTTTCTTT	CASSFETGLTEAFF
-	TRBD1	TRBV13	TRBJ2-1	TGTGCCAGCAGCCCACGGACAGGGGACGACAATGAGCAGTTCTTC	CASSPRTGDDNEQFF
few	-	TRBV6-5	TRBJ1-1	TGTGCCAGCAGGGCACTCGGGGACACTGAAGCTTTCTTT	CASRALGDTEAFF
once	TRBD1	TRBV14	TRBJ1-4	TGTGCCAGCAGCCAAGTTTTCGGGACAGGGAATGAAAAACTGTTTTTT	CASSQVFGTGNEKLFF
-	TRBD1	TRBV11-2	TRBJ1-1	TGTGCCAGCAGCCCCAGGACAGGGGGAGGGTGGGTTACTGAAGCTTTCTTT	CASSPRTGGGWVTEAFF
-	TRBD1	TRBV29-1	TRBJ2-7	TGCAGCGTCCGGACAGGTTTGCGTACCTACGAGCAGTACTTC	CSVRTGLRTYEQYF
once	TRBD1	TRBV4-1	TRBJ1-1	TGCGCCAGCAGCGATCCGGACAGGGATAACACTGAAGCTTTCTTT	CASSDPDRDNTEAFF
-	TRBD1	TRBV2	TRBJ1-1	TGTGCCAGCACCCGGGACAGTGGCACTGAAGCTTTCTTT	CASTRDSGTEAFF
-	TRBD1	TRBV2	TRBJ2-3	TGTGCCAGCCGCACCGGGACCCTCAGGGGGGATACGCAGTATTTT	CASRTGTLRGDTQYF
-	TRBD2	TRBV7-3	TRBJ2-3	TGTGCCAGCAGTCCAGGGACTAGCGGGGGTCGGGCAGATACGCAGTATTTT	CASSPGTSGGRADTQYF
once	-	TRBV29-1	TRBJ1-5	TGCAGCGTTTCCCACAGTACCAATCAGCCCCAGCATTTT	CSVSHSTNQPQHF
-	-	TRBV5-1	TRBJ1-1	TGCGCCAGCAGCCCCGCCAGGGGCGACACTGAAGCTTTCTTT	CASSPARGDTEAFF
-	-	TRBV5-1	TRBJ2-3	TGCGCCAGCAGCTTGATTGCCCGGGGTGGTGCAGATACGCAGTATTTT	CASSLIARGGADTQYF
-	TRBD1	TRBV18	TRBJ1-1	TGTGCCAGCTCACCGGTCAGGAGTTCACAGGGGAAAAACACTGAAGCTTTCTTT	CASSPVRSSQGKNTEAFF
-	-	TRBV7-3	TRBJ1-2	TGTGCCAGCAGCTTAGGGGGGGATCTTCAATTTGGCTACACCTTC	CASSLGGDLQFGYTF
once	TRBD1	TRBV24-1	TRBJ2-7	TGTGCCACCAGTAGGACAGGGGGCTCCTACGAGCAGTACTTC	CATSRTGGSYEQYF
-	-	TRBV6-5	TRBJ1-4	TGTGCCAGCAGTTTTGGGCAGCTTGCAACTAATGAAAAACTGTTTTTT	CASSFGQLATNEKLFF
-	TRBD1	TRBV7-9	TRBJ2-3	TGTGCCAGCAGCCGACAGGGGCCTAGCACAGATACGCAGTATTTT	CASSRQGPSTDTQYF
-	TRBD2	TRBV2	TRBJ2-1	TGTGCCATCAATGCGGGGACTAGCGGGGGTAATGAGCAGTTCTTC	CAINAGTSGGNEQFF